This T cell receptor (beta chain) was sequenced for a study of T cell responses to AZD1222 COVID-19 vaccine. Study-wide results and limits: Mapped onto spike, vaccine-associated CD4 TCRs spanned it and were dominant at 160-218 and 743-854. White British donors predominated, females outnumbered males, and clonal diversity was possibly underestimated.

Germline V lookup: CDR1 LGHDT, CDR2 YNNKEL (reference sequence). This CDR3 contains 15 residues. Trimming took 7 bases from V and 5 from J, leaving 20 bases between them. With regard to this clone: The antigen is unknown.

Assay used: immunoSEQ multiplex PCR; TCRdb lists only in-frame clones, some missing. The data hold more than 95,000 clones, with roughly nine tenths observed a single time. The rearrangement uses TRBV3-1 (or the pseudogene TRBV3-2) and TRBJ2-5; D possibly corresponds to TRBD2 (6 bases). This clonotype was sampled from an adult in good health. The input for sequencing was peripheral blood, taken on day 0 of AZD1222 vaccination. For the CDR3, the DNA is TGTGCCAGCAACCTCCGGGGGAGTTTTGGGGAGACCCAGTACTTC. Protein: CASNLRGSFGETQYF.